This T cell receptor beta chain comes out of a study of T cells in Graves' hyperthyroidism and ophthalmopathy (dated by TCRdb to about 2019). Study-level background: Peripheral blood was sampled at the time of initial diagnosis, prior to any treatment. To identify TCR V-J signatures that set the groups apart, the researchers used a discovery cohort of 95 to 100 patients, made up of roughly 45 with Graves' ophthalmopathy and 55 to 65 with stable Graves' hyperthyroidism. Prospective prediction of ophthalmopathy was tested in an independent validation cohort consisting of 18 hyperthyroidism patients and over 15 patients who later progressed to ophthalmopathy. The 80 to 100 discovery patients were randomly divided into training and test sets at a 7:3 ratio. In addition, the study compared T-cell repertoires in thyroid tissue and in blood from several Graves' hyperthyroidism patients. Once sampling was done, hyperthyroidism patients were given methimazole at a starting dose of 30 mg daily, whereas ophthalmopathy patients were given high-dose intravenous methylprednisolone. According to the paper, TCR Vbeta CDR3 sequencing was carried out on around 140 peripheral blood samples, which came from 40 to 45 ophthalmopathy, some 73 hyperthyroidism and approximately 17 progressor patients. Results and caveats for the whole study, not just this receptor: Most expanded thyroid clonotypes (frequency above 0.001) were also detected in blood, suggesting blood repertoires may reflect thyroid immune responses. No statistical method was used to set the sample size in advance, and investigators knew the group allocation. A 13 V-J signature model separated ophthalmopathy from stable hyperthyroidism, with around 91% sensitivity and roughly 81% specificity in cross-validation and 80%/75% in testing. During validation, the model predicted progression to ophthalmopathy a median of about 6.5 months ahead of onset, with just under 71% sensitivity and more than 72% specificity.

CDR1 and CDR2 are drawn from the germline V gene: MNHEY, SVGEGT. CDR3 length: 17 amino acids, cysteine to phenylalanine. Just CDR3 DNA is preserved here, 51 bases in frame from base 1. At the junction V is shortened by 6 bases and J by 4 bases; bases outside the gene matches: 13. Stable Graves' hyperthyroidism was defined as no progression to ophthalmopathy during 18 months of follow-up. Hyperthyroidism patients were aged 18 to 65 years and newly diagnosed, with disease duration of less than 2 months. The study excluded patients with uncontrolled infections, other autoimmune diseases, pregnancy or lactation. Diagnoses were based on clinical symptoms, serum thyroxine and TRAb, thyroid ultrasound and orbital computed tomography. PBMCs were separated from roughly 10 ml of fresh peripheral blood using Ficoll-Paque density gradient centrifugation. Total RNA was extracted with Trizol reagent, and quality was checked on an Agilent 2100 Bioanalyzer.

Amplification of TCR beta CDR3 regions was carried out from RNA transcripts. The first round of RT-PCR for the TCR CDR3 was performed with the HTBI primer set and the Qiagen OneStep RT-PCR kit. Libraries were constructed in a second round of multiplex PCR, after which size selection and purification were carried out. Sequencing of the libraries was done on an Illumina HiSeq2000 using paired-end 100 bp reads. On the study's bioinformatics: SOAPnuke was used to process the raw data, throwing out any read that contained adapters or uncalled bases, had a mean Phred below 15, or lacked an exact constant-primer or identifier match. High-quality paired reads were merged with COPE v1.2.5, and unique nucleotide sequences were defined as clonotypes. MiTCR v1.1 was used to align clonotypes to the IMGT TRBV, TRBD and TRBJ reference segments. The analysis was restricted to V-J combinations with a frequency above 0.0001, which together covered just over 99% of the repertoires. A TCS score was defined as the ratio of F50 (clonal expansion) to E x V (chaos), with BLOSUM62-based TCRdist applied between CDR3 peptides within each V-J. Welch's t-statistics and random forest reduced just over 500 V-J features to about 12, which were used in a naive Bayes classifier (R e1071). The public reads were reanalyzed by TCRdb: fastp trimming at Q25, MiXCR alignment, in-frame beta chains only. Records with the same CDR3 protein are collapsed into one entry carrying the most frequent genes and DNA. These V and J calls originate from TCRdb's pipeline instead of the authors' own analysis. This sample lists some 560,000 distinct CDR3 sequences; less than 20% were detected once. The ten largest make up about 7% of the sample.

In regard to this clonotype: No antigen is known for it. No base quality values were provided; no much bigger clone lies one nucleotide off.

Sequenced: blood. This TCR was sampled from a woman in her 30s with Graves' hyperthyroidism. This chain joins TRBV6-2 or TRBV6-3 to TRBJ2-3; TRBD2 lines up with 10 middle nucleotides. CDR3 region: CASSAPIGTSVADTQYF. Read as DNA, the sequence is TGTGCCAGCAGCGCCCCTATCGGGACTAGCGTCGCAGATACGCAGTATTTT.